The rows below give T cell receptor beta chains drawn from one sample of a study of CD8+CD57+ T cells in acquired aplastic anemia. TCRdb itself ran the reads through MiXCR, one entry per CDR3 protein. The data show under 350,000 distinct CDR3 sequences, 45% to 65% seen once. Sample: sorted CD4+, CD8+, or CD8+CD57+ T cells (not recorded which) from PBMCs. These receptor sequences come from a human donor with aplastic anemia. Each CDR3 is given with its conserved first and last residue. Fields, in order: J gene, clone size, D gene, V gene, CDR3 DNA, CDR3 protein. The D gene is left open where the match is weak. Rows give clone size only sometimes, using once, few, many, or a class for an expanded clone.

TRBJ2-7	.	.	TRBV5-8	TGTGCCAGCAGCTCCCGGTCGGGGGGAGGGGGGTACGAGCAGTACTTC	CASSSRSGGGGYEQYF
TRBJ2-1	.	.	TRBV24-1	TGTGCCACCAGCGACCCCGGACAGTCCTACGAGCAGTTCTTC	CATSDPGQSYEQFF
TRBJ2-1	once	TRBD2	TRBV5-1	TGCGCCAGCAGCCCTATAGCGGGGGCCAACAATGAGCAGTTCTTC	CASSPIAGANNEQFF
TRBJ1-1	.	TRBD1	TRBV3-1	TGTGCCAGCAGCCAACCGGACAGGGCAGCTGAAGCTTTCTTT	CASSQPDRAAEAFF
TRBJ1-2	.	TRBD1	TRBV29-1	TGCAGCGTTGAATGGGACAGGGGCCCCTATGGCTACACCTTC	CSVEWDRGPYGYTF
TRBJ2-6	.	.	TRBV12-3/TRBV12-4	TGTGCCAGCAGCCAGCCTGGGGCCAACGTCCTGACTTTC	CASSQPGANVLTF
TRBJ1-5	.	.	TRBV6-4	TGCGCCAGCAGTGAGCGGGAGGTCAATCAGCCCCAGCATTTT	CASSEREVNQPQHF
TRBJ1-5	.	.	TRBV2	TGTGCCAGCAGAAGGGTGGGCAATCAGCCCCAGCATTTT	CASRRVGNQPQHF
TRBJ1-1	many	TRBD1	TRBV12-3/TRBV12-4	TGTGCCAGCAGACCAACAGGGGGAAGATCTGAAGCTTTCTTT	CASRPTGGRSEAFF
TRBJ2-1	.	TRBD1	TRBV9	TGTGCCAGCAATGGACAGGGCAATGAGCAGTTCTTC	CASNGQGNEQFF
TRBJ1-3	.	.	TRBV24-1	TGTGCCACCAGCCCCGACAGGGGAAACACCATATATTTT	CATSPDRGNTIYF
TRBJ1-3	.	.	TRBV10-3	TGTGCCGTCAGTGAGGGGAGCAGCTCTGGAAACACCATATATTTT	CAVSEGSSSGNTIYF
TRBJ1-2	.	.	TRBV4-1	TGCGCCAGCAGCCAACCCTTACAGGGCCGCTACACCTTC	CASSQPLQGRYTF
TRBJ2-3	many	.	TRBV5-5	TGTGCCAGCAGCTCTTTAGTGGCGGATACGCAGTATTTT	CASSSLVADTQYF
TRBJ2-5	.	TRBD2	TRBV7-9	TGTGCCAGCAGCTTAACCTCTAGCGGGAGCGATGAGACCCAGTACTTC	CASSLTSSGSDETQYF
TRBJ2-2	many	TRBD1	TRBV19	TGTGCCAGTGGAGACAGGGTGTACGGGGAGCTGTTTTTT	CASGDRVYGELFF
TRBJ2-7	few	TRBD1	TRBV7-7	TGTGCTAGCAGCTTGGACAGGGGGACCTCCGAGCAGTACTTC	CASSLDRGTSEQYF
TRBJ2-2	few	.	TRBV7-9	TGTGCCAGCAGCATTACCGGGACACAGGCCGGGGAGCTGTTTTTT	CASSITGTQAGELFF
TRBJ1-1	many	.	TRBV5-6	TGTGCCAGCAGCTCCCAAATCGAGGGCACTGAAGCTTTCTTT	CASSSQIEGTEAFF
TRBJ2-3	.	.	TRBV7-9	TGTGCCAGCAGCTTAGCCGTAGATACGCAGTATTTT	CASSLAVDTQYF
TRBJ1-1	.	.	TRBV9	TGTGCCAGCAGCGCAACAGGATCCAACATGAACACTGAAGCTTTCTTT	CASSATGSNMNTEAFF
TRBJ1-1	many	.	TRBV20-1	TGCAGTGCTAGAGAACCACAGGGGAACACTGAAGCTTTCTTT	CSAREPQGNTEAFF
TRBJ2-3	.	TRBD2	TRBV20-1	TGCAGTGCTTCCTCGACTAGCGGGGGCCGCAATGAGCAGTATTTT	CSASSTSGGRNEQYF
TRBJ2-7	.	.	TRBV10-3	TGTGCCATCAGTGAGTCGCAAAGAGGGTTCGACGAGCAGTACTTC	CAISESQRGFDEQYF
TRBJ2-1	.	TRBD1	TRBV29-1	TGCAGCGTTGAGGGGTACGCGGACAGGTACAATGAGCAGTTCTTC	CSVEGYADRYNEQFF
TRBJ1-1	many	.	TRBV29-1	TGCAGCGTCGCGAGACAGCTGAACACTGAAGCTTTCTTT	CSVARQLNTEAFF
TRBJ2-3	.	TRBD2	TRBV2	TGTGCCAGCAGTCAAGAGACAGGTCTAGCGGGGATCACAGATACGCAGTATTTT	CASSQETGLAGITDTQYF
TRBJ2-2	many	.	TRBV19	TGTGCCAGTAGAACCCAGGGGCAGGCCCACGTCGGGGAGCTGTTTTTT	CASRTQGQAHVGELFF
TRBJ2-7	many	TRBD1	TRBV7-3	TGTGCCAGCAGCTTAGAGGCAGGGGGCTCCTACGAGCAGTACTTC	CASSLEAGGSYEQYF
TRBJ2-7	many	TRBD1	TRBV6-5	TGTGCCAGCAGTTACGGGACAGGGGGCTTCTACGAGCAGTACTTC	CASSYGTGGFYEQYF
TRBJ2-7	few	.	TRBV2	TGTGCCAGCAGTCTCGGGCGGGACTACGAGCAGTACTTC	CASSLGRDYEQYF
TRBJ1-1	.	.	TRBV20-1	TGCAGTGCTAAGGAATTTTGGGGAAACACTGAAGCTTTCTTT	CSAKEFWGNTEAFF
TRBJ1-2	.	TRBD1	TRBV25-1	TGTGCCAGCAGCTCTACCGGCAGGGGGTTCTATGGCTACACCTTC	CASSSTGRGFYGYTF
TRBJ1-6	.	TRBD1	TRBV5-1	TGCGCCAGCAGCTACGGACAGGGGGTCAGTTCACCCCTCCACTTT	CASSYGQGVSSPLHF
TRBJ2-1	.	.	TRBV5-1	TGCGCCAGCAGCTTAGGGACTCAGCCCTACAATGAGCAGTTCTTC	CASSLGTQPYNEQFF
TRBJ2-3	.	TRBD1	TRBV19	TGTGCCAGTAGTATGGACCCGGGACAGGGGGAAGGAGATACGCAGTATTTT	CASSMDPGQGEGDTQYF
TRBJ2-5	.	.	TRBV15	TGTGCCACCAGCAGAGATTTGGGGGAAGAGACCCAGTACTTC	CATSRDLGEETQYF
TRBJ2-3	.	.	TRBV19	TGTGCCATCAGGGCTAGCGGCACAGATACGCAGTATTTT	CAIRASGTDTQYF
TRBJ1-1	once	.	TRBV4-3	TGCGCCAGCAGCCAAGATCCTCCGGGGAACACTGAAGCTTTCTTT	CASSQDPPGNTEAFF
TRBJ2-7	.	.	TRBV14	.	CASSSGRRGLAGNEQFFGPNEQYF
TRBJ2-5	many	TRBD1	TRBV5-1	TGCGCCAGCAGCTTGGCCGGTAGCGGACAGGGTAAGACCCAGTACTTC	CASSLAGSGQGKTQYF
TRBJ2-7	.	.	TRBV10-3	TGTGCCAGCAGTGAATACAGCTTCTACGAGCAGTACTTC	CASSEYSFYEQYF
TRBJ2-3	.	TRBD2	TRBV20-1	TGCAGTGCTAGGGAGGGACTAGCGGCTTACAATGAGCAGTATTTT	CSAREGLAAYNEQYF
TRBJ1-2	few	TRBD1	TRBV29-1	TGCAGCGTTACTTCTCCGGACAGGGCGGGTTACACCTTC	CSVTSPDRAGYTF